This T cell receptor beta chain was found in a study of response to subunit inactivated influenza vaccine (dated by TCRdb to the late 2010s). Context from the whole study: Deep quantitative T cell receptor repertoire profiling was used in the study to track responses to a trivalent subunit inactivated influenza vaccine. Beyond this particular receptor, the publication reports: The authors suggested that each seasonal influenza vaccination may recruit only a limited number of new T cells.

Points on this clonotype: Its antigen target is currently unknown. Qualities for individual bases were not recorded, and no much larger clone is one base off.

The germline V gene supplies CDR1 SGDLS and CDR2 YYNGEE. The CDR3 holds 14 amino acids from the cysteine to the phenylalanine. CDR3 DNA is the only sequence kept; it has 42 bases, read in frame from the first base. V is trimmed back by 0 bases and J by 7 bases, and the junction contains 7 bases that no gene match accounts for. The library was made by RT-PCR. For sequencing, an Illumina HiSeq 2500 was employed. The public reads were reanalyzed by TCRdb: fastp trimming at Q25, MiXCR alignment, in-frame beta chains only. Entries are consolidated by CDR3 protein sequence, retaining the most common genes and DNA. This sample holds hundreds of thousands of distinct CDR3 sequences; approximately 17% were observed only once. The top ten clones comprise about a tenth of the sample.

Recombination connected TRBV9 to TRBJ2-7, with 7 middle bases fitting TRBD1. The sample here was PBMCs from blood, taken 5 days after vaccination. The clonotype originates from a man aged 50 or older who received an inactivated influenza vaccine. Donor details come from another sample of the same person, matched by shared clones. The CDR3 region: CASSVGGGAREQYF. The bases are TGTGCCAGCAGCGTAGGAGGGGGCGCGAGGGAGCAGTACTTC. Supplemented by the reference TRBV9 and TRBJ2-7 proteins around the CDR3, the complete variable domain is DSGVTQTPKHLITATGQRVTLRCSPRSGDLSVYWYQQSLDQGLQFLIQYYNGEERAKGNILERFSAQQFPDLHSELNLSSLELGDSALYFCASSVGGGAREQYFGPGTRLTVT.